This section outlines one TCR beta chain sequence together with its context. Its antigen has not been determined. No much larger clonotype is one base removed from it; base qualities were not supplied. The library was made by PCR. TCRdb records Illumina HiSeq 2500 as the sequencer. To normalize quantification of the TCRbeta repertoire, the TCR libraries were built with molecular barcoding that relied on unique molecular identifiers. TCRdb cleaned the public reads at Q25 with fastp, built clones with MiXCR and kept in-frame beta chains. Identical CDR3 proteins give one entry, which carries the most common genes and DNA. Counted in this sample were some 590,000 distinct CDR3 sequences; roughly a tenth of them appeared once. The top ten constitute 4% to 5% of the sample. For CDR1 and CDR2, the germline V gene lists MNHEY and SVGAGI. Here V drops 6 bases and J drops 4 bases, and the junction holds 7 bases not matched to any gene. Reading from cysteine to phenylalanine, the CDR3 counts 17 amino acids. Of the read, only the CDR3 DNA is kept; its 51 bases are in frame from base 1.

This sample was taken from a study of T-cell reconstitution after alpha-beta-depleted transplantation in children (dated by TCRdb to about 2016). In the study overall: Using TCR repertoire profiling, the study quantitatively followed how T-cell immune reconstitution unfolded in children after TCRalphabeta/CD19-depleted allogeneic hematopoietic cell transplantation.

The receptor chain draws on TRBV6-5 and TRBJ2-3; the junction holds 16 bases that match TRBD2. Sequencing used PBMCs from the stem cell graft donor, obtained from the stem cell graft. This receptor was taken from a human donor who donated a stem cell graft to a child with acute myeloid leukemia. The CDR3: CASSYGTSGRVSDTQYF. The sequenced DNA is TGTGCCAGCAGCTATGGGACTAGCGGGAGGGTTTCAGATACGCAGTATTTT.